These 25 T cell receptor beta chains were sequenced from one sample in a study of T-cell memory formation after mild COVID-19. Each CDR3 protein is one row after TCRdb ran MiXCR on the 5' RACE reads. Among some 320,000 distinct CDR3 sequences listed, around 15% were seen once. Source material: PBMCs or a T cell subset sorted from them (not recorded which). These receptors were taken from a man between 18 and 29 years old who had mild COVID-19 (a few samples of this study predate the infection). Cell type and time point are not known.

In its sample, this clonotype was seen a few times. V and J are TRBV29-1 and TRBJ1-5; TRBD1 might be the D (6 bases). Looked up from germline, CDR1 is SQVTM and CDR2 is ANQGSEA. The CDR3 spans 12 residues. Trimming left V 4 bases short and J 4 bases short, with 8 bases between. CDR3 sequence reads: CSVGGANQPQHF. CDR3 bases: TGCAGCGTTGGGGGGGCTAATCAGCCCCAGCATTTT.

The gene calls are TRBV7-2 and TRBJ1-3, with a weak D call TRBD1 (5 bases). V was clipped by 3 bases and J by 2 bases, with 8 bases between them. CDR1 is SGHTA and CDR2 is FQGNSA in the germline V gene. The CDR3 runs to 14 residues. CDR3 DNA: TGTGCCAGCAGCTTGTGGGGCACTGGAAACACCATATATTTT. It encodes CASSLWGTGNTIYF.

This clonotype showed up just a few times. The V gene is TRBV7-9, the J gene TRBJ2-3; D not resolved. V was shortened by 4 bases and J by 3 bases, with 5 bases between the two germline ends. Germline assignment: CDR1 SEHNR and CDR2 FQNEAQ (reference sequence). There are 12 residues in the CDR3. This CDR3 is CASSWVTDTQYF. In nucleotides, the CDR3 is TGTGCCAGCAGCTGGGTGACAGATACGCAGTATTTT.

This chain uses TRBV5-5 with TRBJ2-5, with TRBD1 identical over 10 bases. This CDR3 region has 18 residues. J was trimmed by 0 bases and V by 4 bases; bases with no gene match: 12. Germline V gives CDR1 SGHKS, CDR2 YYEKEE (reference sequence). CDR3 loop: CASSLDRGRTLYQETQYF. CDR3 DNA sequence: TGTGCCAGCAGCCTGGACAGGGGGAGGACCCTATACCAAGAGACCCAGTACTTC.

This clonotype appeared a single time. The chain's CDR3 is CASSLGPGGEYEQYV. The CDR3 DNA is TGCGCCAGCAGCTTGGGCCCGGGCGGGGAGTACGAGCAGTACGTC. The chain couples TRBV5-1 to TRBJ2-7, with D perhaps TRBD2 (6 bases). This CDR3 spans 15 amino acids. Germline CDR1 and CDR2: SGHRS and YFSETQ. V was cut by 0 bases and J by 4 bases, with 14 bases left in between.

This CDR3 is CASSVGNYGYTF. In DNA, the CDR3 is TGTGCCAGCAGCGTTGGTAACTATGGCTACACCTTC. This chain uses TRBV9 with TRBJ1-2; D gene unclear. CDR3 length: 12 residues. The V gene's germline CDR1 is SGDLS and CDR2 YYNGEE. V was shortened by 2 bases and J by 1 base, with 3 bases between the two germline ends.

The V and J genes are TRBV7-2 and TRBJ2-3, with D uncertain. Germline V gene data show CDR1 as SGHTA and CDR2 as FQGNSA. CDR3 size: 16 residues. V shed 0 bases and J shed 0 bases, with 10 bases lying between them. The CDR3 region is CASSLARYISTDTQYF. CDR3 sequence (DNA): TGTGCCAGCAGCTTAGCGCGGTACATAAGCACAGATACGCAGTATTTT.

J is TRBJ1-3 and V is TRBV5-5; the D is unclear. Germline assignment: CDR1 SGHKS and CDR2 YYEKEE (reference sequence). CDR3 size: 15 residues. Trimming cost V 0 bases and J 4 bases, with 11 bases left between them. The CDR3 coding sequence is TGTGCCAGCAGCTTGGACCCGGGTTGGGGAAACACCATATATTTT. Its protein is CASSLDPGWGNTIYF. Full variable domain (missing parts from reference TRBV5-5 and TRBJ1-3): DAGVTQSPTHLIKTRGQQVTLRCSPISGHKSVSWYQQVLGQGPQFIFQYYEKEERGRGNFPDRFSARQFPNYSSELNVNALLLGDSALYLCASSLDPGWGNTIYFGEGSWLTVV.

This sequence joins TRBV6-5 and TRBJ1-6, with D tentatively TRBD1 (6 bases). CDR3 size: 12 residues. Germline CDR1 MNHEY, CDR2 SVGAGI. V was shortened by 2 bases and J by 12 bases, with 8 bases between the two germline ends. The CDR3 coding sequence is TGTGCCAGCAGTTACGGGGGCGGACCCCTCCACTTT. As protein: CASSYGGGPLHF.

The V and J genes are TRBV6-2 or TRBV6-3 and TRBJ2-1, with 8 nucleotides matching TRBD1. CDR1 is MNHEY and CDR2 is SVGEGT in the germline V gene. The CDR3 has 15 amino acids. Trimming at V came to 6 bases and at J to 6 bases, leaving 10 bases not matched to a gene. The CDR3 nucleotides read TGTGCCAGCAGGGATACAGGGGGACTCGGCAATGAGCAGTTCTTC. Encoded protein: CASRDTGGLGNEQFF.

This rearrangement joins TRBV6-1 to TRBJ2-3; D assignment may be TRBD1 or TRBD2 (6 bases each). Germline V CDR1 and CDR2: MNHNS, SASEGT. The CDR3 totals 17 residues. V gave up 0 bases and J gave up 3 bases, with 16 bases separating them. The CDR3 nucleotides read TGTGCCAGCAGTGAAGCGGTTACGGGGGCTGGAACAGATACGCAGTATTTT. Protein: CASSEAVTGAGTDTQYF.

The V call is TRBV27, the J call TRBJ2-3, with 8 bases that match TRBD2. Germline lookup yields CDR1 MNHEY and CDR2 SMNVEV (reference sequence). This CDR3 is 18 amino acids long. Trimming cost V 2 bases and J 0 bases; bases outside gene matches: 10. CDR3 sequence: CASSLTPWGGGSTDTQYF. CDR3 coding DNA: TGTGCCAGCAGTTTAACCCCCTGGGGCGGGGGGAGCACAGATACGCAGTATTTT.

The chain joins TRBV5-5 to TRBJ2-7; the D gene is possibly TRBD1 (5 bases). The V gene lost 4 bases and the J gene lost 2 bases, with 16 bases spanning the gap. Looked up from germline, CDR1 is SGHKS and CDR2 is YYEKEE (reference sequence). The CDR3 contains 15 residues. The CDR3 loop is CASSPAAGSTYEQYF. In DNA, the CDR3 is TGTGCCAGCAGCCCCGCGGCAGGGTCCACCTACGAGCAGTACTTC.

This clonotype occurred a few times. V usage is TRBV5-1 and J usage is TRBJ1-1; D is unclear. Germline lookup yields CDR1 SGHRS and CDR2 YFSETQ. This CDR3 has 14 residues. Trimming removed 3 bases at V and 5 bases at J, with 14 bases between. CDR3: CASSSSGESTEAFF. In DNA, the CDR3 is TGCGCCAGCAGCTCAAGCGGGGAGTCAACTGAAGCTTTCTTT.

The chain joins TRBV3-1 to TRBJ1-2, with D tentatively TRBD1 (6 bases). Trimming left V 4 bases short and J 7 bases short, with 19 bases between. Germline V lookup: CDR1 LGHDT, CDR2 YNNKEL (reference sequence). This CDR3 region has 15 residues. The CDR3 protein is CASSLQGGGSFGYTF. CDR3 coding DNA: TGTGCCAGCAGCCTACAGGGTGGTGGTTCTTTTGGCTACACCTTC.

This chain uses TRBV7-2 with TRBJ2-1, with D perhaps matching TRBD1 (6 bases). The germline CDR1 and CDR2 sequences are SGHTA and FQGNSA. The CDR3 contains 16 residues. The V end lost 3 bases, the J end lost 9 bases, and 21 bases lay between the germline ends. The CDR3 sequence: CASSLSRWMADSEQFF. In nucleotides, the CDR3 is TGTGCCAGCAGCTTGTCGCGTTGGATGGCGGACAGTGAGCAGTTCTTC.

Only a few counts were recorded for this clonotype. The chain joins TRBV6-6 to TRBJ1-3, with D perhaps matching TRBD1 (5 bases). Germline CDR1 is MNHNY and CDR2 is SVGAGI (reference sequence). Trimming took 8 bases from V and 0 from J, leaving 11 bases between them. The CDR3 contains 14 residues. CDR3 sequence: CASQRGVSGNTIYF. In DNA, the CDR3 is TGTGCCAGCCAGCGGGGCGTCTCTGGAAACACCATATATTTT.

The chain carries TRBV4-3 and TRBJ1-2; a possible D gene is TRBD1 (5 bases). CDR3 length: 14 residues. The germline V gene encodes CDR1 LGHNA and CDR2 YSLEER. V was trimmed by 0 bases and J by 7 bases, leaving 12 bases between them. This chain's CDR3 is CASSQDFGGVGYTF. The CDR3 DNA reads as TGCGCCAGCAGCCAAGATTTTGGGGGTGTTGGCTACACCTTC.

This clonotype has only a few counts. The chain has TRBV6-5 and TRBJ1-6; 7 bases match TRBD1. J lost 7 bases, V lost 5 bases, and 5 bases had no gene match. Germline lookup yields CDR1 MNHEY and CDR2 SVGAGI. CDR3 length: 14 amino acids. The CDR3 reads CASSMTGLNSPLHF. CDR3 nucleotides: TGTGCCAGCAGTATGACAGGGCTCAATTCACCCCTCCACTTT.

At least ten counts were recorded for this clonotype. The V call is TRBV9, the J call TRBJ2-3; D gene ambiguous. The CDR3 length is 12 residues. Germline values: CDR1 SGDLS, CDR2 YYNGEE. V lost 4 bases and J 3 bases, leaving 6 bases between the germline ends. The CDR3 protein is CASSTRTDTQYF. The CDR3 DNA sequence: TGTGCCAGCAGCACTCGAACAGATACGCAGTATTTT. The whole variable domain, filled in from reference TRBV9 and TRBJ2-3, reads DSGVTQTPKHLITATGQRVTLRCSPRSGDLSVYWYQQSLDQGLQFLIQYYNGEERAKGNILERFSAQQFPDLHSELNLSSLELGDSALYFCASSTRTDTQYFGPGTRLTVL.

This clonotype was detected many times. The V call is TRBV6-6, the J call TRBJ2-5, with D hard to call. Germline-derived CDR1 and CDR2 are MNHNY and SVGAGI (reference sequence). Between the trimmed V and J ends, which lost 2 bases and 4 bases, there was a span of 14 bases. The CDR3 loop spans 15 amino acids. The CDR3: CASSYPVALRETQYF. The CDR3 nucleotides read TGTGCCAGCAGTTACCCGGTGGCTCTCAGAGAGACCCAGTACTTC.

In this sample, this clonotype turned up a few times. The chain has TRBV12-3 or TRBV12-4 and TRBJ1-2; D remains ambiguous. This CDR3 spans 15 amino acids. V was cut by 2 bases and J by 6 bases, with 16 bases left in between. CDR3 amino acids: CASSLRRISRHGYTF. CDR3 coding DNA: TGTGCCAGCAGTTTAAGGAGGATCTCACGTCATGGCTACACCTTC.

In its sample, this clonotype was seen a few times. The V and J genes are TRBV28 and TRBJ2-3; no reliable D call. With 8 bases removed from V and 4 bases from J, the gap between germline ends came to 13 bases. Looked up from germline, CDR1 is MDHEN and CDR2 is SYDVKM. The CDR3 length is 13 residues. The CDR3 nucleotides are TGTGCCAGCCGCTTGAAGGGATCAGATACGCAGTATTTT. This gives the protein CASRLKGSDTQYF. The complete variable domain, with remaining parts taken from reference TRBV28 and TRBJ2-3, reads DVKVTQSSRYLVKRTGEKVFLECVQDMDHENMFWYRQDPGLGLRLIYFSYDVKMKEKGDIPEGYSVSREKKERFSLILESASTNQTSMYLCASRLKGSDTQYFGPGTRLTVL.

The CDR3 sequence is CASRKGEGTEAFF. The CDR3 DNA reads TGTGCCAGCAGGAAGGGTGAGGGGACTGAAGCTTTCTTT. The rearrangement links TRBV6-1 to TRBJ1-1; a weak D match, TRBD1 (5 bases). The V end lost 6 bases, the J end lost 5 bases, and 13 bases lay between the germline ends. CDR1 MNHNS and CDR2 SASEGT come from the germline V gene. The CDR3 totals 13 residues.

This clonotype appeared a few times. The chain combines TRBV7-2 with TRBJ2-7, with 7 positions matching TRBD1. Per the germline V gene, CDR1 is SGHTA and CDR2 is FQGNSA. The CDR3 loop spans 15 amino acids. The V and J ends lost 4 bases and 2 bases, in that order; junction bases with no gene match: 8. The CDR3 spells CASSSTGVGAYEQYF. The CDR3 nucleotides are TGTGCCAGCAGCTCAACAGGGGTTGGGGCCTACGAGCAGTACTTC.